The TCR beta chain under discussion was sequenced for a study of OX40 agonist ivuxolimab in advanced cancers. The method was immunoSEQ multiplex PCR; TCRdb's version includes in-frame clones alone and lacks a portion of them. The repertoire holds roughly 25,000 clones, approximately 83% seen once, with approximately 13% in the top ten. J lost 6 bases, V lost 2 bases, and 3 bases had no gene match. The V gene's germline CDR1 is LNHDA and CDR2 SQIVND (reference sequence). The CDR3 length is 14 residues. The receptor was derived from an adult with an advanced solid tumor such as melanoma, head and neck, liver or kidney cancer. The V and J genes are TRBV19 and TRBJ1-5; 8 nucleotides match TRBD1. The sequencing used CD4+ or CD8+ T cells sorted from blood, collected in a trial of the OX40 agonist ivuxolimab. The CDR3 loop reads CASSIQGAGQPQHF. The CDR3 DNA follows: TGTGCCAGTAGTATACAGGGGGCCGGTCAGCCCCAGCATTTT.